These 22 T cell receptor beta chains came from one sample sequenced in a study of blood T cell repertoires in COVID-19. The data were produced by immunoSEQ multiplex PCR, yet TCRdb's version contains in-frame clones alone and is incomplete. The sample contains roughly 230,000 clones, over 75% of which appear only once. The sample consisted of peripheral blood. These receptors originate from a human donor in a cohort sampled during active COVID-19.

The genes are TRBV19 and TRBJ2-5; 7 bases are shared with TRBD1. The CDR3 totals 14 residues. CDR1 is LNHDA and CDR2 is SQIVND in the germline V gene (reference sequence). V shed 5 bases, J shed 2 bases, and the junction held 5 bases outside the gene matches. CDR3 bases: TGTGCCAGTAGTGAGACAGGGTTACAAGAGACCCAGTACTTC. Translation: CASSETGLQETQYF.

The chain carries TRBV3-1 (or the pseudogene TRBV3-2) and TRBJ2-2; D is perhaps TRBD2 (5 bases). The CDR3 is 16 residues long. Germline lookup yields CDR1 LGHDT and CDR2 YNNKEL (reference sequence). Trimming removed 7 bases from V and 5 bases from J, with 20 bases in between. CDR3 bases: TGTGCCAGCACCAAAGGGTCCGGGGAAGGGACCGGGGAGCTGTTTTTT. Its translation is CASTKGSGEGTGELFF.

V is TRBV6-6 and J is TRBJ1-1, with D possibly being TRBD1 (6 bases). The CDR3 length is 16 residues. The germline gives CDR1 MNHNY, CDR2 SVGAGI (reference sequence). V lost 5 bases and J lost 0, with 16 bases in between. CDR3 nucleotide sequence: TGTGCCAGCAGTCGAGACAGGCTACGCCTGAACACTGAAGCTTTCTTT. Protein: CASSRDRLRLNTEAFF.

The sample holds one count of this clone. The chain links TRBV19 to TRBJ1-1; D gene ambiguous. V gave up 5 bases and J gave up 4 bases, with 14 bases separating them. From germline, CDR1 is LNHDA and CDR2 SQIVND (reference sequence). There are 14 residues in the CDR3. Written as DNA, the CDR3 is TGTGCCAGTAGTCCCGGAGGGTCCGGCACTGAAGCTTTCTTT. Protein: CASSPGGSGTEAFF. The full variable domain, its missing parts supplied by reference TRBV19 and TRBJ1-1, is DGGITQSPKYLFRKEGQNVTLSCEQNLNHDAMYWYRQDPGQGLRLIYYSQIVNDFQKGDIAEGYSVSREKKESFPLTVTSAQKNPTAFYLCASSPGGSGTEAFFGQGTRLTVV.

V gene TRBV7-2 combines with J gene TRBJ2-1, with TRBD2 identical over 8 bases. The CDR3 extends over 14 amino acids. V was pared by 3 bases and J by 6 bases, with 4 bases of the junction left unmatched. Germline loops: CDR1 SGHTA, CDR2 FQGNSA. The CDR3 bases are TGTGCCAGCAGCTTGGGACTAGACCCCAATGAGCAGTTCTTC. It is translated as CASSLGLDPNEQFF.

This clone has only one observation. CDR3: CASRRTGANYGYTF. Written as DNA, the CDR3 is TGTGCCAGCAGGAGGACAGGAGCTAACTATGGCTACACCTTC. V usage is TRBV11-2 and J usage is TRBJ1-2; 7 bases map to TRBD1. V lost 6 bases and J lost 0; bases outside the gene matches: 4. Per germline, CDR1 SGHAT and CDR2 FQNNGV. The CDR3 runs 14 residues.

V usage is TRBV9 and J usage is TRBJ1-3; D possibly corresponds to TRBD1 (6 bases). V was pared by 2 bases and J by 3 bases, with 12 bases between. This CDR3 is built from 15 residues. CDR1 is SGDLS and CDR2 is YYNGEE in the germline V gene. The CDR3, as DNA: TGTGCCAGCAGCGTTACCCTGGACAGTGGAAACACCATATATTTT. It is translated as CASSVTLDSGNTIYF.

CDR3 in DNA: TGCGCCAGCAGCTGGGGGCCAGACACCACCTACTCTGGAAACACCATATATTTT. It yields the protein CASSWGPDTTYSGNTIYF. The chain links TRBV5-1 to TRBJ1-3, with D tentatively TRBD1 (6 bases). The V and J ends lost 3 bases and 0 bases respectively, with 19 bases between them. Germline V CDR1 and CDR2: SGHRS, YFSETQ. The CDR3 is 18 amino acids.

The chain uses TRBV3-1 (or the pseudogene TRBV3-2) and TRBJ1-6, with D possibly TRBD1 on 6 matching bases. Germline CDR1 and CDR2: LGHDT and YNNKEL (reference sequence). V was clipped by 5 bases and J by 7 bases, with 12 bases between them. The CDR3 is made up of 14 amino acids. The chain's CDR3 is CASSDTGFNSPLHF. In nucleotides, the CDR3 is TGTGCCAGCAGCGATACAGGGTTCAATTCACCCCTCCACTTT.

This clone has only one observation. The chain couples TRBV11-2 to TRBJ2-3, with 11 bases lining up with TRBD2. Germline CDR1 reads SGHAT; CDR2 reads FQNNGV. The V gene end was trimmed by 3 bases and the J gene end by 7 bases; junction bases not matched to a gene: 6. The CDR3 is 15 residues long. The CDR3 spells CASSFLLAGGNTQYF. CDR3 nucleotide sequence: TGTGCCAGCAGCTTCCTCCTAGCGGGAGGAAATACGCAGTATTTT.

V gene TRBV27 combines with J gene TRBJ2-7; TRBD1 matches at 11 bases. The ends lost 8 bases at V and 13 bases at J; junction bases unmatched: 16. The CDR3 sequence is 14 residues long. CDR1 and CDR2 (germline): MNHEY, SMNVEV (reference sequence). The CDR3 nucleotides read TGTGCCAGCGGACCCGGGACAGGGGGTCGAGGAGGATACTTC. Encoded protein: CASGPGTGGRGGYF.

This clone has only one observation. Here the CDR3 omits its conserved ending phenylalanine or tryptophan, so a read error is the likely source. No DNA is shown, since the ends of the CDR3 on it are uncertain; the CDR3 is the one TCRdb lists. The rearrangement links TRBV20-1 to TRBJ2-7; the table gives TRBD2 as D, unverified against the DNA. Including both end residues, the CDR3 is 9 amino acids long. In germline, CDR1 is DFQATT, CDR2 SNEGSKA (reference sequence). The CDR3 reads CSAGGREWL.

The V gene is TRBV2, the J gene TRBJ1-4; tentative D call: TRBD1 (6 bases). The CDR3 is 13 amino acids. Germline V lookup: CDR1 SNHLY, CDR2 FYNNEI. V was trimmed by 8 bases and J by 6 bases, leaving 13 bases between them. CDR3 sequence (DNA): TGTGCCAGCCAGGGGATCCGTCATGAAAAACTGTTTTTT. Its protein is CASQGIRHEKLFF.

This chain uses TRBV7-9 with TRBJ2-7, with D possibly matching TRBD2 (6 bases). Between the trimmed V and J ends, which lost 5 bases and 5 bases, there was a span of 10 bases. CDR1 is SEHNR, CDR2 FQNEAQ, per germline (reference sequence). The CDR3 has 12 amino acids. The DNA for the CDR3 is TGTGCCAGCAGCCGCCGGAGGGACGAGCAGTACTTC. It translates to CASSRRRDEQYF.

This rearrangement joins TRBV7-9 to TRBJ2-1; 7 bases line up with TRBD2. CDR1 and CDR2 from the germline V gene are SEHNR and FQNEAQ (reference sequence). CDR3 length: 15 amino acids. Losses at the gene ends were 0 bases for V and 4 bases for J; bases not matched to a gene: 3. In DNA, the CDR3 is TGTGCCAGCAGCTTAGCCGTTAGCGGGTACAATGAGCAGTTCTTC. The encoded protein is CASSLAVSGYNEQFF.

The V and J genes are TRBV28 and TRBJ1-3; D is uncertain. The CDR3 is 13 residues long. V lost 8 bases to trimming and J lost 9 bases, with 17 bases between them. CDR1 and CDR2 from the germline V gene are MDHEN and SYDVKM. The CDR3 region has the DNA TGTGCCAGCGTACCGGGTAGACGCGGCACCATATATTTT. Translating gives CASVPGRRGTIYF.

The CDR3, as DNA: TGTGCCAGCACCCCCCAAAGGACTAGCGGTACCTACGAGCAGTACTTC. It is translated as CASTPQRTSGTYEQYF. The chain uses TRBV5-4 and TRBJ2-7; 10 nucleotides match TRBD2. In germline, CDR1 is SGHNT, CDR2 YYREEE (reference sequence). The J segment lost 2 bases and the V segment lost 6 bases, leaving 11 bases of the junction unmatched. The CDR3 runs 16 residues.

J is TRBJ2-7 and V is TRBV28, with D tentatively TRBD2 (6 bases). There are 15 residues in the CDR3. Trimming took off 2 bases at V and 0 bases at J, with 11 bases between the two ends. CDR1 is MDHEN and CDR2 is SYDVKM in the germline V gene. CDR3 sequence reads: CASSLGGAVSYEQYF. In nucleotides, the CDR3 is TGTGCCAGCAGTTTAGGCGGGGCTGTCTCCTACGAGCAGTACTTC. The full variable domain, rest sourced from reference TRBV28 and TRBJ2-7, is DVKVTQSSRYLVKRTGEKVFLECVQDMDHENMFWYRQDPGLGLRLIYFSYDVKMKEKGDIPEGYSVSREKKERFSLILESASTNQTSMYLCASSLGGAVSYEQYFGPGTRLTVT.

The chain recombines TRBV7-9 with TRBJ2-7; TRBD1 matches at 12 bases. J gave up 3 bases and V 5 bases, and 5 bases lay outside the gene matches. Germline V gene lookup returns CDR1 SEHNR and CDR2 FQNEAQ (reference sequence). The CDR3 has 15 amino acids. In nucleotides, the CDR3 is TGTGCCAGCAGCCCGGGACAGGGGGCATACTACGAGCAGTACTTC. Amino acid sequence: CASSPGQGAYYEQYF.

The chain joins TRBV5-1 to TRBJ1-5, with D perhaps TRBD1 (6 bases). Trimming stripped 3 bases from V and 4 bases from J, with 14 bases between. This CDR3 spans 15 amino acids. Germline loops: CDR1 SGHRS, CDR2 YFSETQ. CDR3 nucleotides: TGCGCCAGCAGCTGGGGGACACATCCTAATCAGCCCCAGCATTTT. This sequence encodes CASSWGTHPNQPQHF.

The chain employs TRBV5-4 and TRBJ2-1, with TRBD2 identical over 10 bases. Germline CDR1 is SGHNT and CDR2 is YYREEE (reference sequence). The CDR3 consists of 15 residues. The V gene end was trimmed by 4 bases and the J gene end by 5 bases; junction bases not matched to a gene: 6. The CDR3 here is CASSQAGGSNNEQFF. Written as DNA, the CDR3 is TGTGCCAGCAGCCAAGCGGGAGGGTCCAACAATGAGCAGTTCTTC.

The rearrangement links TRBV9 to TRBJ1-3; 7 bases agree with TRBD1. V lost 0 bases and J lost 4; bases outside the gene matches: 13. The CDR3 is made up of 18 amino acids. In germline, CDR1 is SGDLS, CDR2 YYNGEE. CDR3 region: CASSVGPPDRVAGNTIYF. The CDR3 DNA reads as TGTGCCAGCAGCGTAGGACCTCCCGACAGGGTTGCCGGAAACACCATATATTTT.